The present entry profiles one TCR beta chain with its context. Its specificity is not known. This specimen belongs to a study of blood T cells in healthy people across ages. The CDR3 contains 12 residues. Trimming cost V 6 bases and J 6 bases, with 9 bases left between them. CDR1 SGHTA and CDR2 FQGNSA come from the germline V gene. For the second PCR, which ran for about 6 to 11 cycles, a sample-barcoded 5' primer and a J-beta primer mix were used. Per sample, CDR3-containing paired-end reads numbered at least 2.5 million. From the 5' RACE reads, TCRdb called clonotypes with MiXCR, one entry per CDR3 protein. Of around 800,000 distinct CDR3 sequences in the sample, 62% were seen once. Whole-study results and caveats: The long-lived group displayed more naive CD4+ cells, plus higher diversity, than the aged donors did. Any changes in expanded clonotypes were possibly confounded, as donor CMV status remained unknown.

The receptor's source is a man aged 25 to 40 in good health. The chain employs TRBV7-2 and TRBJ2-1; TRBD2 might be the D (6 bases). Material: blood. In DNA, the CDR3 is TGTGCCAGCAGACCTAGCGTCAATGAGCAGTTCTTC. It translates to CASRPSVNEQFF.